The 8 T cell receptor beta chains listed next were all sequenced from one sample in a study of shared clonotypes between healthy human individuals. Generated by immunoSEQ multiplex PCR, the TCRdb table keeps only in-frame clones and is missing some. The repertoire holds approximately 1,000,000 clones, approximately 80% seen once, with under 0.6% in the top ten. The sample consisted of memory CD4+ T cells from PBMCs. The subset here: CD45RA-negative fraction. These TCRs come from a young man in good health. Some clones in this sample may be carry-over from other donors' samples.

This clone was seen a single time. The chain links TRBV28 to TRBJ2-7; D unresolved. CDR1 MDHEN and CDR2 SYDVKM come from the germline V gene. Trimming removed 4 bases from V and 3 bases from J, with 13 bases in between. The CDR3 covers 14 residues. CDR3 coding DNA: TGTGCCAGCAGTTCCGACTTCCCTAACTACGAGCAGTACTTC. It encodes CASSSDFPNYEQYF. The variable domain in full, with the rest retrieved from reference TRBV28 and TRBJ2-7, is DVKVTQSSRYLVKRTGEKVFLECVQDMDHENMFWYRQDPGLGLRLIYFSYDVKMKEKGDIPEGYSVSREKKERFSLILESASTNQTSMYLCASSSDFPNYEQYFGPGTRLTVT.

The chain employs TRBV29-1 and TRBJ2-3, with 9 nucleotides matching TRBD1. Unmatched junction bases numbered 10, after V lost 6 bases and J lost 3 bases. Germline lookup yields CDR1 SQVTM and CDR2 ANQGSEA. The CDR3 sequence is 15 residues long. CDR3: CSVGDRARSTDTQYF. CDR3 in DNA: TGCAGCGTCGGGGACAGGGCAAGGTCGACAGATACGCAGTATTTT.

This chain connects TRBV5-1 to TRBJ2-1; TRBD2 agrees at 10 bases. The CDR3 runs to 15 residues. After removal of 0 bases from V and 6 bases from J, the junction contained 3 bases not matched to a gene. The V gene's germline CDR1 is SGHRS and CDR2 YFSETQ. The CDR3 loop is CASSLAASGSNEQFF. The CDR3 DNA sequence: TGCGCCAGCAGCTTGGCGGCTAGCGGGAGCAATGAGCAGTTCTTC.

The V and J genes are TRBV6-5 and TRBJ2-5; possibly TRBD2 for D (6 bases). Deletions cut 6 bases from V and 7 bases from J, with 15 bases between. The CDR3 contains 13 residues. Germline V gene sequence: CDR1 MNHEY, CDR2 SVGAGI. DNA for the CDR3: TGTGCCAGCAGCACCGGCCCCGGGGGGACCCAGTACTTC. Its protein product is CASSTGPGGTQYF.

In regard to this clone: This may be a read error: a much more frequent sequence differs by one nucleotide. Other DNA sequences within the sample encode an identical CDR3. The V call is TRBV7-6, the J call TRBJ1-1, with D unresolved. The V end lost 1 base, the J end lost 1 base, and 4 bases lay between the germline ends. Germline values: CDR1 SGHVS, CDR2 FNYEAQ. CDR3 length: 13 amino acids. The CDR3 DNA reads TGTGCCAGCAGCTTAGACAGGAACACTGAAGCTTTCTTT. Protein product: CASSLDRNTEAFF.

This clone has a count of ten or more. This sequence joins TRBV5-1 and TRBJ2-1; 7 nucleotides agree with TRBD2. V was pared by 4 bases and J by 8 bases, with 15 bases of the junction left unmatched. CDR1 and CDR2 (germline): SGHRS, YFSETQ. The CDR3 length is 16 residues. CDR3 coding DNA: TGCGCCAGCAGCCTACCTAGGCGGGAGTTTAGGTATGAGCAGTTCTTC. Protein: CASSLPRREFRYEQFF.

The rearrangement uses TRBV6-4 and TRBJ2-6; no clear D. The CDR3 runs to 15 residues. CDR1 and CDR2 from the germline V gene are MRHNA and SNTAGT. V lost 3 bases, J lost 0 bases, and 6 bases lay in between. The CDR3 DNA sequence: TGTGCCAGCAGTGATCGTTCCTCTGGGGCCAACGTCCTGACTTTC. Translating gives CASSDRSSGANVLTF.

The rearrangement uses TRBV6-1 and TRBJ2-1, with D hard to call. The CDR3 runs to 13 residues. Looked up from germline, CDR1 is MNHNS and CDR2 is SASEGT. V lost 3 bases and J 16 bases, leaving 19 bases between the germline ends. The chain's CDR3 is CASSEVPTLVRFF. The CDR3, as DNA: TGTGCCAGCAGTGAGGTCCCGACTCTGGTCCGTTTCTTC.